This entry lists 15 T cell receptor beta chains sequenced from one sample in a study of PD-1 blockade in classical Hodgkin lymphoma. Some clones are missing from TCRdb's copy, which holds only in-frame ones; the method was immunoSEQ multiplex PCR. The repertoire includes approximately 96,000 clones, about 92% of them detected once, and less than 2% sits in the top ten. The time point is: cycle 4 day 1 (C4D1), after five to seven weeks of nivolumab. No patient escaped relapse after autologous stem cell transplantation, and brentuximab vedotin exposure varied. The sequencing used peripheral blood mononuclear cells (PBMCs), collected before the fourth cycle of nivolumab. Receptors were obtained from a human donor with classical Hodgkin lymphoma.

The chain has TRBV7-9 and TRBJ1-1; weak D call: TRBD1 (5 bases). Trimming shortened V by 5 bases and J by 1 base, and 23 bases separated the two germline ends. The CDR3 runs 18 residues. Germline V gene data show CDR1 as SEHNR and CDR2 as FQNEAQ (reference sequence). CDR3 DNA sequence: TGTGCCAGCAGCGGAACAGGATTACCTTCCAGTCCGAACACTGAAGCTTTCTTT. It yields the protein CASSGTGLPSSPNTEAFF.

V gene TRBV30 combines with J gene TRBJ2-1, with 15 positions matching TRBD2. The CDR3 runs to 20 residues. Germline assignment: CDR1 GTSNPN and CDR2 SVGIG (reference sequence). With 0 bases clipped from V and 2 bases from J, the junction kept 11 bases outside the gene matches. This CDR3 is CAWSVLGTSGRIMAYNEQFF. DNA for the CDR3: TGTGCCTGGAGTGTACTTGGGACTAGCGGGAGGATTATGGCCTACAATGAGCAGTTCTTC.

The chain employs TRBV4-1 and TRBJ2-1, with TRBD2 matching 7 bases. The CDR3 length is 16 residues. Germline V gives CDR1 MGHRA, CDR2 YSYEKL. The V gene end was trimmed by 0 bases and the J gene end by 4 bases; junction bases not matched to a gene: 6. CDR3 nucleotides: TGCGCCAGCAGCCAAGACCCGGGGGGTGCTTACAATGAGCAGTTCTTC. Protein: CASSQDPGGAYNEQFF.

V is TRBV5-5 and J is TRBJ1-5, with 11 bases aligning to TRBD1. V shed 5 bases, J shed 5 bases, and the junction held 3 bases outside the gene matches. This CDR3 is 14 amino acids long. The germline V gene has CDR1 SGHKS and CDR2 YYEKEE (reference sequence). DNA for the CDR3: TGTGCCAGCAGTCAGGACAGGGGGCATCAGCCCCAGCATTTT. It encodes CASSQDRGHQPQHF. The full variable domain, with the rest looked up from reference TRBV5-5 and TRBJ1-5, is DAGVTQSPTHLIKTRGQQVTLRCSPISGHKSVSWYQQVLGQGPQFIFQYYEKEERGRGNFPDRFSARQFPNYSSELNVNALLLGDSALYLCASSQDRGHQPQHFGDGTRLSIL.

This chain joins TRBV10-3 and TRBJ2-2; 7 bases map to TRBD1. Trimming removed 6 bases from V and 0 bases from J; junction bases left unmatched: 7. There are 16 residues in the CDR3. CDR1 is ENHRY, CDR2 SYGVKD, per germline. DNA of the CDR3: TGTGCCATCAGAACCCCGGACAGGACGAACACCGGGGAGCTGTTTTTT. Amino acid sequence: CAIRTPDRTNTGELFF.

This chain joins TRBV7-2 and TRBJ1-4; no definite D call. Germline CDR1 and CDR2: SGHTA and FQGNSA. The CDR3 is 14 amino acids. The V end was cut by 6 bases, the J end by 4 bases, with 12 bases between. The CDR3 DNA follows: TGTGCCAGCAGGGTCCTGTACGGTAATGAAAAACTGTTTTTT. Translating gives CASRVLYGNEKLFF. The complete variable domain, with remaining parts taken from reference TRBV7-2 and TRBJ1-4, reads GAGVSQSPSNKVTEKGKDVELRCDPISGHTALYWYRQSLGQGLEFLIYFQGNSAPDKSGLPSDRFSAERTGGSVSTLTIQRTQQEDSAVYLCASRVLYGNEKLFFGSGTQLSVL.

This chain links TRBV2 with TRBJ2-7; D ambiguous. The V end lost 5 bases, the J end lost 6 bases, and 8 bases lay between the germline ends. Germline V gene lookup returns CDR1 SNHLY and CDR2 FYNNEI. The CDR3 sequence is 11 residues long. The CDR3 DNA follows: TGTGCCAGCAGTCCCGTTCCCGAGCAGTACTTC. It translates to CASSPVPEQYF.

This clone was observed once. The CDR3 sequence: CASSYPQGSFPIEAFF. In nucleotides, the CDR3 is TGTGCCAGCAGTTACCCGCAGGGCTCTTTCCCCATAGAAGCTTTCTTT. The chain employs TRBV6-5 and TRBJ1-1; tentatively, D is TRBD1 (5 bases). The CDR3 runs 16 residues. Trimming removed 2 bases from V and 8 bases from J, with 21 bases in between. Germline loops: CDR1 MNHEY, CDR2 SVGAGI.

V gene TRBV15 combines with J gene TRBJ2-7; 8 bases line up with TRBD2. Germline assignment: CDR1 LNHNV and CDR2 YYDKDF (reference sequence). The CDR3 sequence is 16 residues long. The junction had 7 bases not matched to a gene; V was cut back by 1 base and J by 2 bases. CDR3 bases: TGTGCCACCAGCAGAGGAACTAGCGGAGGCCCCTACGAGCAGTACTTC. Amino acids: CATSRGTSGGPYEQYF.

The chain uses TRBV19 and TRBJ2-7, with D perhaps matching TRBD2 (6 bases). CDR1 LNHDA and CDR2 SQIVND come from the germline V gene (reference sequence). This CDR3 has 18 residues. The V end was cut by 0 bases, the J end by 1 base, with 19 bases between. Written as DNA, the CDR3 is TGTGCCAGTAGTATAGATCGTGGGGGGTGGCCCCCTTCCTACGAGCAGTACTTC. It codes for CASSIDRGGWPPSYEQYF.

The chain uses TRBV4-1 and TRBJ2-1; 10 bases are shared with TRBD2. Germline V gene sequence: CDR1 MGHRA, CDR2 YSYEKL. The length of the CDR3 is 16 residues. V dropped 6 bases and J dropped 5; count of bases not matched to a gene: 10. The CDR3 is CASREEALAGNNEQFF. Here the CDR3 DNA reads TGCGCCAGCAGGGAAGAGGCACTAGCGGGAAACAATGAGCAGTTCTTC.

The J gene is TRBJ2-2, the V gene TRBV27; unclear D gene. V dropped 3 bases and J dropped 4 bases, with 9 bases sitting between them. The CDR3 has 14 residues. CDR1 is MNHEY and CDR2 is SMNVEV in the germline V gene (reference sequence). CDR3 loop: CASSFGSSTGELFF. CDR3 in DNA: TGTGCCAGCAGTTTTGGTTCGAGCACCGGGGAGCTGTTTTTT.

This sequence joins TRBV4-1 and TRBJ2-1, with D unresolved. CDR3 length equals 11 residues. V was shortened by 3 bases and J by 10 bases, with 7 bases between the two germline ends. CDR1 is MGHRA, CDR2 YSYEKL, per germline. This chain's CDR3 is CASSHVTEQFF. For the CDR3, the DNA is TGCGCCAGCAGCCACGTAACAGAGCAGTTCTTC.

The V gene is TRBV5-6, the J gene TRBJ1-2, with TRBD1 matching 7 bases. Germline V gene lookup returns CDR1 SGHDT and CDR2 YYEEEE. Trimming at V came to 4 bases and at J to 4 bases, leaving 7 bases not matched to a gene. The CDR3 extends over 14 amino acids. The CDR3 region has the DNA TGTGCCAGCAGCACAGGGGCCGCTCGCTATGGCTACACCTTC. Translation gives CASSTGAARYGYTF.

The V gene is TRBV30, the J gene TRBJ2-5; 7 nucleotides agree with TRBD2. The V and J ends lost 0 bases and 1 base, in that order; junction bases with no gene match: 5. The CDR3 contains 15 residues. Germline CDR1 and CDR2: GTSNPN and SVGIG (reference sequence). The CDR3: CAWSVGGSSQETQYF. As DNA, the CDR3 is TGTGCCTGGAGTGTAGGCGGGAGTTCCCAAGAGACCCAGTACTTC.